This record concerns one TCR beta chain sequence. Its target is not known. At one end the junction does not follow the germline gene, possibly because of a read error. Exclusion of a patient resulted from uncontrolled infection, other autoimmune disease, pregnancy or lactation. What was amplified from RNA transcripts were TCR beta CDR3 regions. With the HTBI primer set, the TCR CDR3 went through a first round of RT-PCR. TCRdb ran MiXCR on the multiplex PCR reads and lists one entry per CDR3 protein. Counted here are under 400,000 distinct CDR3 sequences, 16% occurring once; the ten biggest clones make up around 35%. The germline gives CDR1 SGHRS, CDR2 YFSETQ. The CDR3 covers 17 residues. This sample is part of a study of T cells in Graves' hyperthyroidism and ophthalmopathy. Points from the study as a whole: Ophthalmopathy cases were set apart from stable hyperthyroidism by a 13 V-J model.

Sequencing was performed on blood. This receptor was obtained from a man in his thirties or forties with Graves' hyperthyroidism. The rearrangement joins TRBV5-1 to TRBJ1-5; 8 bases map to TRBD1. The CDR3 bases are TGTGCCAGCAGCCCTCTAGTAGGGACAGGCGAAAATCAGCCCCAGCATTTT. Translation gives CASSPLVGTGENQPQHF.